This TCR beta chain appears in the sequencing data of a study of neurological immune-mediated disorders. The time point is: longitudinal time-point 3. V trimming: 3 bases; J trimming: 2 bases; junction bases outside the gene matches: 3. There are 14 residues in the CDR3. Germline CDR1 reads SGHRS; CDR2 reads YFSETQ. TCRdb ran MiXCR on the 5' RACE reads and lists one entry per CDR3 protein. This sample has about 80,000 distinct CDR3 sequences; about 4% occur once, and the top ten carry around 6%. This clonotype was recorded at least ten times. V usage is TRBV5-1 and J usage is TRBJ2-3; 7 nucleotides line up with TRBD1. Sequences were obtained from PBMCs. The receptor was derived from a woman in her sixties with multiple sclerosis. The CDR3 nucleotides are TGCGCCAGCAGCTCTGGACAGGTCACAGATACGCAGTATTTT. Translating it yields CASSSGQVTDTQYF.